The clone carrying this TCR beta chain has only a few counts. The CDR3 is 15 residues long. Trimming took off 4 bases at V and 5 bases at J, with 15 bases between the two ends. Germline CDR1 reads SGHTA; CDR2 reads FQGNSA. Seattle researchers signed up patients amid active infection and tracked them longitudinally. This sample was included in a study of blood T cell repertoires in COVID-19. Study background: There were acute and convalescent COVID-19 samples, and they came from the United States, Italy and Spain.

In the original processing: By means of reference gene primer amplification, nucleated cell counts were estimated. Using immunoSEQ multiplex PCR, the repertoire was profiled, and TCRdb retains in-frame clones only, with some absent. That table supplies the V and J calls and clone size; D and trimming were determined from the DNA. This table has some 49,000 clones, under 90% appearing once. The source material was peripheral blood. The TCR sequence derives from a woman aged 80 or older with COVID-19, enrolled during active disease. This chain uses TRBV7-2 with TRBJ2-1; D is uncertain. CDR3 loop: CASSSRRAGNNEQFF. CDR3 DNA sequence: TGTGCCAGCAGCTCCCGGCGAGCAGGAAACAATGAGCAGTTCTTC.